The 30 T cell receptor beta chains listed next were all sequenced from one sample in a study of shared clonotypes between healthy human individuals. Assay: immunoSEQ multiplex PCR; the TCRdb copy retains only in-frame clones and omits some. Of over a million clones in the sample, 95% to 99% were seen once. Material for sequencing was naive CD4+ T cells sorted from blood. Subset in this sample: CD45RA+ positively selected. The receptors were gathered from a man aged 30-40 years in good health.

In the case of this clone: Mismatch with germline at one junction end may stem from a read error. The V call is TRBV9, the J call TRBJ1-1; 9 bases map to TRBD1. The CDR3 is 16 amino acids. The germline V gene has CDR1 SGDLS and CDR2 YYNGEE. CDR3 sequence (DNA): TGTGCCAGCAGCGTAGTGACAGGGGGACTTCCGACTGAAACTTTCTTT. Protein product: CASSVVTGGLPTETFF.

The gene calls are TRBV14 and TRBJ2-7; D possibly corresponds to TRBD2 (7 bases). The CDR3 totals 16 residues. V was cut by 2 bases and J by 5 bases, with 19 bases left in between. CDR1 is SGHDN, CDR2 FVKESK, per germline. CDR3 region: CASSQKRWGGADEQYF. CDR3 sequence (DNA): TGTGCCAGCAGCCAAAAACGCTGGGGGGGCGCGGACGAGCAGTACTTC.

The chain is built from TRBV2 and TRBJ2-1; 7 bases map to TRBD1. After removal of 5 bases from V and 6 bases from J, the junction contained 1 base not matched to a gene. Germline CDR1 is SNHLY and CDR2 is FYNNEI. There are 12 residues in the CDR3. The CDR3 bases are TGTGCCAGCAGTTCAGGGGGCAATGAGCAGTTCTTC. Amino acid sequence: CASSSGGNEQFF. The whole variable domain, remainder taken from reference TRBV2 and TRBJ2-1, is EPEVTQTPSHQVTQMGQEVILRCVPISNHLYFYWYRQILGQKVEFLVSFYNNEISEKSEIFDDQFSVERPDGSNFTLKIRSTKLEDSAMYFCASSSGGNEQFFGPGTRLTVL.

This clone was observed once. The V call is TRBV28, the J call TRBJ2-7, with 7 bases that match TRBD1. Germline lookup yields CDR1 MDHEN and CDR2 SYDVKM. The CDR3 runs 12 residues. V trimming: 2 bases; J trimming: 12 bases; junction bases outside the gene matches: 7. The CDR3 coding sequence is TGTGCCAGCAGTTTACCAGACAGGGATGGGTACTTC. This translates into CASSLPDRDGYF.

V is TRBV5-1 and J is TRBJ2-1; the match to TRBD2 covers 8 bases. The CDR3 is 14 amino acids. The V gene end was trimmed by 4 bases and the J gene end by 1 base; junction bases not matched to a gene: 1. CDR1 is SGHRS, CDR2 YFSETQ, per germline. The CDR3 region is CASSTGGSYNEQFF. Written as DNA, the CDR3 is TGCGCCAGCAGCACGGGGGGGTCCTACAATGAGCAGTTCTTC. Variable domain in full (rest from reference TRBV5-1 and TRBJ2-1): KAGVTQTPRYLIKTRGQQVTLSCSPISGHRSVSWYQQTPGQGLQFLFEYFSETQRNKGNFPGRFSGRQFSNSRSEMNVSTLELGDSALYLCASSTGGSYNEQFFGPGTRLTVL.

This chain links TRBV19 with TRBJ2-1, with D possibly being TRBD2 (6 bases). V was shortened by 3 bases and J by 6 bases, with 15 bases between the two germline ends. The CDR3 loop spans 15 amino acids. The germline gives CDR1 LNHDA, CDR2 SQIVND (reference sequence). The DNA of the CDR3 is TGTGCCAGTAGTATGGCGGGACGGGCTTTCAATGAGCAGTTCTTC. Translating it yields CASSMAGRAFNEQFF.

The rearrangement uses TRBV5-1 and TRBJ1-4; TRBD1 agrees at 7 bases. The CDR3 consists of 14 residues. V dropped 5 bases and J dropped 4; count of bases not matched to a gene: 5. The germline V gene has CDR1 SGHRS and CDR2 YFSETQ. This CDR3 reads CASRSQGVNEKLFF. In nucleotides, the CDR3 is TGCGCCAGCAGAAGTCAGGGGGTTAATGAAAAACTGTTTTTT.

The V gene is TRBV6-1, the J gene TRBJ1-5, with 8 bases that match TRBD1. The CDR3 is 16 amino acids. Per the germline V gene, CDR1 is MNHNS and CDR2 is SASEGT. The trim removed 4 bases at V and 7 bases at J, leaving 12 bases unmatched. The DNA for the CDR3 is TGTGCCAGCAGTGGCAGGGGGCGGGCCCTGGCGCAGCCCCAGCATTTT. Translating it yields CASSGRGRALAQPQHF.

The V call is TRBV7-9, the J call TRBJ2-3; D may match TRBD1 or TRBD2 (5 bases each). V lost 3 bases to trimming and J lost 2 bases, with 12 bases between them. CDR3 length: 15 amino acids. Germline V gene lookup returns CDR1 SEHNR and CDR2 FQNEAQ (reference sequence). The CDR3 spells CASSLAGTYTDTQYF. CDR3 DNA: TGTGCCAGCAGCTTGGCCGGGACCTACACAGATACGCAGTATTTT.

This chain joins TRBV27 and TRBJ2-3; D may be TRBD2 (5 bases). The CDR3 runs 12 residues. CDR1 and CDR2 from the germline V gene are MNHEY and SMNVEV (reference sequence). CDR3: CAAITGINTQYF. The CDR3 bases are TGTGCGGCTATTACGGGAATAAATACGCAGTATTTT.

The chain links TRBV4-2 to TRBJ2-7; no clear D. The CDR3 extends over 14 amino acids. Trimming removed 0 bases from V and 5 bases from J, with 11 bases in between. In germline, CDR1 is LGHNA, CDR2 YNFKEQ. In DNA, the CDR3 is TGTGCCAGCAGCCAAGAACGGCTAATCCACGAGCAGTACTTC. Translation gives CASSQERLIHEQYF.

The DNA of the CDR3 is TGCGCCAGCACTCTCGTGGGGGGAGGGACTGAAGCTTTCTTT. This codes for CASTLVGGGTEAFF. The chain recombines TRBV5-1 with TRBJ1-1; maybe TRBD1 (5 bases). The V end was cut by 6 bases, the J end by 5 bases, with 17 bases between. The CDR3 loop spans 14 amino acids. Germline CDR1 is SGHRS and CDR2 is YFSETQ.

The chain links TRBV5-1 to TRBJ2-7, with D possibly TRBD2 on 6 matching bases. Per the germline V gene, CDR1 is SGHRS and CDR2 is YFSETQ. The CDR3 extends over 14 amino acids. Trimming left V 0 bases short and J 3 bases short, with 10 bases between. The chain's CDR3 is CASSLAGSDYEQYF. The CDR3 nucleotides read TGCGCCAGCAGCTTGGCCGGGAGCGACTACGAGCAGTACTTC. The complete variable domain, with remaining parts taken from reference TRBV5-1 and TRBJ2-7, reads KAGVTQTPRYLIKTRGQQVTLSCSPISGHRSVSWYQQTPGQGLQFLFEYFSETQRNKGNFPGRFSGRQFSNSRSEMNVSTLELGDSALYLCASSLAGSDYEQYFGPGTRLTVT.

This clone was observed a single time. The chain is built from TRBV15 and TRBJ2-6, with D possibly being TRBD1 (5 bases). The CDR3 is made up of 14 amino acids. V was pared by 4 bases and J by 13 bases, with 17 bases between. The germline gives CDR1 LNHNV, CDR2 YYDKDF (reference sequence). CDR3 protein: CATSIDRRLEVLTF. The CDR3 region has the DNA TGTGCCACCAGCATTGACAGACGCCTAGAAGTCCTGACTTTC.

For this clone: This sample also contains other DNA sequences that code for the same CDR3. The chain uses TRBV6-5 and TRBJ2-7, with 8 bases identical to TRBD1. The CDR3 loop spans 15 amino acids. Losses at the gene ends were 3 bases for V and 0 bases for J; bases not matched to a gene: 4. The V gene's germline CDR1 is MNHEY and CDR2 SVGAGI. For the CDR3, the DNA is TGTGCCAGCAGTTATTCCGGACAGGGCTCCTACGAGCAGTACTTC. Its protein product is CASSYSGQGSYEQYF.

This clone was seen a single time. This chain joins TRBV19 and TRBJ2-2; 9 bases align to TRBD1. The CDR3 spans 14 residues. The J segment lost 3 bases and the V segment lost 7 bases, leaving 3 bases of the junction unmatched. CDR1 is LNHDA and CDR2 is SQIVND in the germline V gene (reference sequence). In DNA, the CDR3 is TGTGCCAGTACGGGACAGGGCCACACCGGGGAGCTGTTTTTT. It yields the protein CASTGQGHTGELFF.

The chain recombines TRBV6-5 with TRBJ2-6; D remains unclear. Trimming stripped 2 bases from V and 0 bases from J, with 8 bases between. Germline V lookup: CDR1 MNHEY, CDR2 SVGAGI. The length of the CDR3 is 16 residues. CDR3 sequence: CASSYRVSSGANVLTF. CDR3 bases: TGTGCCAGCAGTTACCGTGTATCCTCTGGGGCCAACGTCCTGACTTTC.

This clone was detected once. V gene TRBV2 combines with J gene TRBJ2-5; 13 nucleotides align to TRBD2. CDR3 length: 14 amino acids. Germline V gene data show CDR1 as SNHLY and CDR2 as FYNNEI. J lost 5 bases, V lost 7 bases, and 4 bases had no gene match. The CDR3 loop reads CASKGTSGMETQYF. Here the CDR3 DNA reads TGTGCCAGCAAAGGGACTAGCGGGATGGAGACCCAGTACTTC.

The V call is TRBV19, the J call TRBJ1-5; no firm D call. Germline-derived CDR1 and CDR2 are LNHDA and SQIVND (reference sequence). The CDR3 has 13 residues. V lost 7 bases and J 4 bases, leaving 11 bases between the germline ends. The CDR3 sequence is CASNPDPNQPQHF. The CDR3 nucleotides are TGTGCCAGTAATCCCGACCCAAATCAGCCCCAGCATTTT.

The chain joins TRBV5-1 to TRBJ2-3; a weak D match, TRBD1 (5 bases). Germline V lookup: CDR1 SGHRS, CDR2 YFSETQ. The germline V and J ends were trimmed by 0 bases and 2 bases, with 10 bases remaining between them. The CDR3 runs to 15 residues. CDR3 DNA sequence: TGCGCCAGCAGCTTGGAGCAGGGAAACACAGATACGCAGTATTTT. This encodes CASSLEQGNTDTQYF.

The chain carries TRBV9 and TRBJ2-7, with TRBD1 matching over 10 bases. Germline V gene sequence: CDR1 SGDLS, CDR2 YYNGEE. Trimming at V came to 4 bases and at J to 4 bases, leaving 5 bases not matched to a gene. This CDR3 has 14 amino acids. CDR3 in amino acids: CASSRTGGIYEQYF. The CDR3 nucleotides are TGTGCCAGCAGCCGGACAGGGGGTATTTACGAGCAGTACTTC.

CDR3 coding DNA: TGCGCCAGCAAAGGACTAGCTAATAGCAATGAGCAGTTCTTC. It translates to CASKGLANSNEQFF. The chain joins TRBV5-1 to TRBJ2-1; 8 bases fit TRBD2. In germline, CDR1 is SGHRS, CDR2 YFSETQ. The CDR3 totals 14 residues. Trimming took 6 bases from V and 6 from J; bases not matched to a gene: 8.

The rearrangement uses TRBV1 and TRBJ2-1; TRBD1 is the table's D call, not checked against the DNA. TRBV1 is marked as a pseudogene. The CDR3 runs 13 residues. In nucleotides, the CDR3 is TGCACCAGCAGCCTCGACAGACACAATGAGCAGTTCTTC. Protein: CTSSLDRHNEQFF.

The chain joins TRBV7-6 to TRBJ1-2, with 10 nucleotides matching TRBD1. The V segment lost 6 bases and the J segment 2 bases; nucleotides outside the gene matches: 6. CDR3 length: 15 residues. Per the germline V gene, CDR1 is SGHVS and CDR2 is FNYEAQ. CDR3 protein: CASSYPGQGNYGYTF. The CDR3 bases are TGTGCCAGCAGTTATCCGGGACAGGGGAACTATGGCTACACCTTC.

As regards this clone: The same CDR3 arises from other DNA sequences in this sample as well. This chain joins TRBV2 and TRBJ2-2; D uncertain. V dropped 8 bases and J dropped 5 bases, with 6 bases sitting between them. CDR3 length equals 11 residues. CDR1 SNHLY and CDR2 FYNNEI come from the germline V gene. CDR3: CASGLTGELFF. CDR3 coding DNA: TGTGCCAGCGGCCTGACCGGGGAGCTGTTTTTT. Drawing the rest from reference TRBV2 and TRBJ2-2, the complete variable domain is EPEVTQTPSHQVTQMGQEVILRCVPISNHLYFYWYRQILGQKVEFLVSFYNNEISEKSEIFDDQFSVERPDGSNFTLKIRSTKLEDSAMYFCASGLTGELFFGEGSRLTVL.

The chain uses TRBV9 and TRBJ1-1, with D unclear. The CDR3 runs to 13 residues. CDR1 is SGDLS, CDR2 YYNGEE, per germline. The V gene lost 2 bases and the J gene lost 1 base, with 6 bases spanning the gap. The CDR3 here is CASSVKPNTEAFF. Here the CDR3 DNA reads TGTGCCAGCAGCGTTAAGCCGAACACTGAAGCTTTCTTT.

CDR3 in amino acids: CASSLVIGTGHREQYF. The CDR3 DNA sequence: TGTGCCAGCAGCTTAGTGATAGGGACAGGGCACCGCGAGCAGTACTTC. This rearrangement joins TRBV11-2 to TRBJ2-7, with 9 bases matching TRBD1. V was pared by 1 base and J by 6 bases, with 10 bases of the junction left unmatched. This CDR3 spans 16 amino acids. Looked up from germline, CDR1 is SGHAT and CDR2 is FQNNGV. The variable domain in full, with the rest retrieved from reference TRBV11-2 and TRBJ2-7, is EAGVAQSPRYKIIEKRQSVAFWCNPISGHATLYWYQQILGQGPKLLIQFQNNGVVDDSQLPKDRFSAERLKGVDSTLKIQPAKLEDSAVYLCASSLVIGTGHREQYFGPGTRLTVT.

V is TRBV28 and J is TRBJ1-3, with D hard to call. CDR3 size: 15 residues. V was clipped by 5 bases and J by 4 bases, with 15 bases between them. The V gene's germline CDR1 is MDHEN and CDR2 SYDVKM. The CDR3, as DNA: TGTGCCAGCAGTCCAATGGTGCGCGCAGGAAACACCATATATTTT. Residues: CASSPMVRAGNTIYF.

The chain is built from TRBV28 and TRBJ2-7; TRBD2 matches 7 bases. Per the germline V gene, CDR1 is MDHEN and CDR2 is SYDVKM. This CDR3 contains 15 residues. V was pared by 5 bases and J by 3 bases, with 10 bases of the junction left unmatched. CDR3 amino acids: CASSPTSPGVYEQYF. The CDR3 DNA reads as TGTGCCAGCAGTCCGACTAGCCCGGGGGTCTACGAGCAGTACTTC.

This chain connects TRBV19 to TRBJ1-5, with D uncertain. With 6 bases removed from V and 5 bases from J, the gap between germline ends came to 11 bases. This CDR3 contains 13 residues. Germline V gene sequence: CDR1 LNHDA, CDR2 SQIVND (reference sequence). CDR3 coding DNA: TGTGCCAGTAGGTCGGTTACTCATCAGCCCCAGCATTTT. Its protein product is CASRSVTHQPQHF.